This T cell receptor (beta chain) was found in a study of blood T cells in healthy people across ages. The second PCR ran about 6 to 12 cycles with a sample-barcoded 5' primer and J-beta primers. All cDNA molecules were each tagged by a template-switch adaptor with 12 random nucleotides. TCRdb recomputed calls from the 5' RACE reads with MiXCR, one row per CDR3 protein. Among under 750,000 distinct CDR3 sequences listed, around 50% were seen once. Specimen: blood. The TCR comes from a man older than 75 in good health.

The CDR3 bases are TGTGCCAGCAGCTCCGAAGCCTGTGGCTACACCTTC. Its translation is CASSSEACGYTF. V gene TRBV6-2 or TRBV6-3 combines with J gene TRBJ1-2, with D unresolved. The CDR3 spans 12 residues. Germline loops: CDR1 MNHEY, CDR2 SVGEGT. The V end was cut by 6 bases, the J end by 7 bases, with 12 bases between.